This T cell receptor (beta chain) comes out of a study of beta chain features in type 1 diabetes. Whole-study results and caveats: The study notes PCR might favor shorter templates equally in patients and controls. In every one of the four CD4+ subsets, TCRB CDR3s were moderately but significantly shorter in Type 1 diabetes patients. VDJ junctions in type 1 diabetes patients carried more deletions and fewer insertions.

Purity exceeded 95% in all sorted populations. Worth noting for this clone: Antigen unknown.

What was sequenced were expressed TCRB transcripts, since all of the isolated RNA had been reverse transcribed. Deep immunoSEQ sequencing covered naive, central memory and regulatory T cell samples. Data came from immunoSEQ multiplex PCR; TCRdb stores just in-frame clones and leaves some out. The profile covers 350,000 to 400,000 clones, with roughly an eighth appearing a single time and about 0.01% taken by the ten largest. V shed 6 bases, J shed 0 bases, and the junction held 5 bases outside the gene matches. This CDR3 has 16 amino acids. Looked up from germline, CDR1 is MNHNY and CDR2 is SVGAGI (reference sequence).

The specimen sequenced was naive CD4+ T cells from blood. The V call is TRBV6-6, the J call TRBJ2-6, with 7 positions matching TRBD1. This clonotype originated in a woman under 30 with type 1 diabetes. Here the CDR3 reads CASSLDRNSGANVLTF. In DNA form, the CDR3 reads TGTGCCAGCAGCCTGGACAGGAACTCTGGGGCCAACGTCCTGACTTTC.